This T cell receptor (beta chain) was documented in a study of blood T cell repertoires in COVID-19 (dated by TCRdb to 2018 to 2021). Broadly, across the study: Collaborator samples came from the United States, Italy and Spain and covered acute and convalescent phases of COVID-19. The samples were drawn from the first 160 participants of the ongoing ImmuneRACE study and from 950 to 1,500 subjects provided by 6 global collaborators. The repertoires were released in a freely available public database intended as a resource for research on the immune response to SARS-CoV-2. Deeply sampled blood TCRbeta repertoires from subjects exposed to, actively infected with, or recovered from COVID-19 were included in the dataset. The prospective study material was composed of cDNA or gDNA derived from T cells, B-cell-depleted T cells, or PBMCs. Sample metadata almost always included a de-identified subject ID, COVID-19 status, age in years and sex. HLA class I and class II types, where available, came from metadata supplied by the sample provider rather than from assay-based typing.

The CDR3 sequence holds 15 residues, the cysteine and phenylalanine included. The sequence is cut down to CDR3 DNA, 45 bases in frame from base 1. CDR1 LGHDT and CDR2 YNNKEL were looked up in the germline V gene (reference sequence). V is cut by 4 bases and J by 0 bases, and the space between the germline ends is 10 bases. General study outcomes and caveats: The quantity of clinical and demographic metadata differed by source and by participant and was supplied without curation.

TCRbeta CDR3 regions were amplified from genomic DNA by means of the immunoSEQ Assay, a bias-controlled multiplex PCR. Per the source publication's procedure: The number of nucleated cells in each sample was estimated by amplification of reference gene primers within the assay. To quantify the absolute abundance of each unique TCRbeta CDR3 rearrangement, sequence reads were collapsed and filtered. For each sample, productive Simpson clonality was calculated as the square root of Simpson's diversity index over productive rearrangements. This is the immuneACCESS table as TCRdb keeps it, with only in-frame sequences that have V and J called. A part of the clones is gone; compared with another copy, unresolved V genes explain less than half, and the rest is unexplained. V and J calls and clone size come straight from that table; D and trimming were deduced from the DNA. For this sample the table gives about 320,000 clones, of which approximately 88% were detected only once. The ten largest clones represent approximately 6.5% of the sample.

Notes on this clone: This clone's antigen is unknown. No base-level quality is on record; no much larger clone is a single base apart.

Another Seattle source contributed samples from volunteer blood donors who had recovered from COVID-19. Whole blood was collected in K2EDTA tubes by collaborating institutions according to the institutions' own protocols. Collaborator samples were shipped for TCRbeta analysis as frozen whole blood, isolated PBMCs, or DNA extracted from either sample type. The chain was built from TRBV3-1 (or the pseudogene TRBV3-2) and TRBJ2-1; a tentative D match to TRBD1 spans 5 bases. Sequencing input: peripheral blood. The sequence came from a young man who had recovered from COVID-19. The nucleotide sequence reads as follows: TGTGCCAGCAGCCTTAGGGGTAGCTCCTACAATGAGCAGTTCTTC. This is translated as CASSLRGSSYNEQFF.